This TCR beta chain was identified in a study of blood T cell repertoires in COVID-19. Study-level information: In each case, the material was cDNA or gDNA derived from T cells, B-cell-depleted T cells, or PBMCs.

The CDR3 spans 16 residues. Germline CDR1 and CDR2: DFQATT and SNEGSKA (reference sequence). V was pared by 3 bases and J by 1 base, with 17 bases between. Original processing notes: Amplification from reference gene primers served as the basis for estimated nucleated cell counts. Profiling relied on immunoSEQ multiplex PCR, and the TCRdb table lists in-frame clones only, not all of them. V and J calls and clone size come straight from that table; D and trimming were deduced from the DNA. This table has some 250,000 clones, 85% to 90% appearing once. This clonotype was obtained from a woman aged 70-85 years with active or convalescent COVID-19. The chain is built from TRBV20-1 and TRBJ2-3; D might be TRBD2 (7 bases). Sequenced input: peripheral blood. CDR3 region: CSASGGGAPRTDTQYF. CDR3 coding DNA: TGCAGTGCTAGTGGAGGGGGGGCACCCCGCACAGATACGCAGTATTTT.